What follows are 26 T cell receptor beta chains derived from one specimen sequenced in a study of T cell changes during pregnancy in multiple sclerosis. Produced via immunoSEQ multiplex PCR; TCRdb's table is partial and in-frame only. The sample comprises over 35,000 clones, 70% to 90% of which are singletons, and 0.5% to 0.65% rests with the top ten. This specimen was CD4+ T cells from peripheral blood mononuclear cells, taken in the first trimester of pregnancy. The receptors were gathered from a female donor with multiple sclerosis, enrolled in a pregnancy study.

V gene TRBV15 combines with J gene TRBJ2-3, with D tentatively TRBD1 (5 bases). Trimming took 3 bases from V and 1 from J, leaving 14 bases between them. Germline CDR1 is LNHNV and CDR2 is YYDKDF (reference sequence). The CDR3 loop spans 16 amino acids. The DNA for the CDR3 is TGTGCCACCAGCAGCCGGCCCGAAGGGGGCACAGATACGCAGTATTTT. Its protein is CATSSRPEGGTDTQYF.

The chain uses TRBV4-3 and TRBJ2-7; perhaps TRBD2 as D (7 bases). Germline CDR1 is LGHNA and CDR2 is YSLEER. V gave up 0 bases and J gave up 6 bases, with 18 bases separating them. The CDR3 extends over 16 amino acids. CDR3 bases: TGCGCCAGCAGCCAAGATTGGGGGGGGCACATGGGCGAGCAGTACTTC. It encodes CASSQDWGGHMGEQYF.

This clone showed up just once. The CDR3 reads CASSTRTVQGTEAFF. As DNA, the CDR3 is TGTGCCAGCAGTACCCGGACAGTTCAAGGCACTGAAGCTTTCTTT. This chain uses TRBV27 with TRBJ1-1, with D tentatively TRBD1 (6 bases). Trimming cost V 5 bases and J 4 bases, with 17 bases left between them. The CDR3 loop spans 15 amino acids. Germline-derived CDR1 and CDR2 are MNHEY and SMNVEV (reference sequence).

CDR3 loop: CASSLEDRSNTGELFF. As DNA, the CDR3 is TGTGCCAGCAGCTTAGAAGACAGATCGAACACCGGGGAGCTGTTTTTT. This chain uses TRBV7-8 with TRBJ2-2; D is perhaps TRBD1 (5 bases). V lost 1 base to trimming and J lost 0 bases, with 9 bases between them. The CDR3 has 16 residues. Germline V CDR1 and CDR2: SGHVS, FQNEAQ.

The CDR3 sequence: CASSPTGQGWNEKLFF. In nucleotides, the CDR3 is TGTGCCAGTAGTCCAACGGGACAGGGATGGAACGAAAAACTGTTTTTT. This rearrangement joins TRBV19 to TRBJ1-4; 9 bases line up with TRBD1. Germline V gives CDR1 LNHDA, CDR2 SQIVND (reference sequence). The V segment lost 5 bases and the J segment 8 bases; nucleotides outside the gene matches: 12. The CDR3 is made up of 16 amino acids.

The J gene is TRBJ2-2, the V gene TRBV2, with D possibly TRBD1 on 6 matching bases. The CDR3 consists of 18 residues. The V and J ends lost 2 bases and 1 base respectively, with 17 bases between them. Per the germline V gene, CDR1 is SNHLY and CDR2 is FYNNEI. The CDR3 here is CASSEKFRTDKNTGELFF. DNA of the CDR3: TGTGCCAGCAGTGAAAAGTTTAGGACAGACAAGAACACCGGGGAGCTGTTTTTT. Looking up the rest from reference TRBV2 and TRBJ2-2 gives the full variable domain: EPEVTQTPSHQVTQMGQEVILRCVPISNHLYFYWYRQILGQKVEFLVSFYNNEISEKSEIFDDQFSVERPDGSNFTLKIRSTKLEDSAMYFCASSEKFRTDKNTGELFFGEGSRLTVL.

The rearrangement uses TRBV6-6 and TRBJ1-6, with a weak D call TRBD1 (6 bases). Germline CDR1 reads MNHNY; CDR2 reads SVGAGI (reference sequence). CDR3 size: 15 residues. With 5 bases removed from V and 5 bases from J, the gap between germline ends came to 13 bases. CDR3 sequence (DNA): TGTGCCAGCAGTGCCAGGACAGCTGATAATTCACCCCTCCACTTT. Its protein product is CASSARTADNSPLHF.

This chain links TRBV6-5 with TRBJ1-5; D is possibly TRBD1 (6 bases). Germline V CDR1 and CDR2: MNHEY, SVGAGI. This CDR3 is 13 amino acids long. V lost 5 bases, J lost 4 bases, and 9 bases lay in between. The CDR3, as DNA: TGTGCCAGCAGTACCAGGGGTAATCAGCCCCAGCATTTT. It specifies CASSTRGNQPQHF.

This sequence joins TRBV15 and TRBJ1-1; the match to TRBD1 covers 9 bases. This CDR3 has 15 amino acids. The V gene's germline CDR1 is LNHNV and CDR2 YYDKDF (reference sequence). V shed 3 bases and J 4 bases; nucleotides not matched to a gene: 6. As DNA, the CDR3 is TGTGCCACCAGCAGCCCACAGGGGGCGGGCACTGAAGCTTTCTTT. Protein sequence: CATSSPQGAGTEAFF.

CDR3 amino acids: CASSLSGTGRNQPQHF. The CDR3 DNA follows: TGTGCCAGCAGCCTCTCCGGGACAGGGCGCAATCAGCCCCAGCATTTT. The chain employs TRBV7-2 and TRBJ1-5; 9 nucleotides agree with TRBD1. CDR1 and CDR2 (germline): SGHTA, FQGNSA. The V segment lost 5 bases and the J segment 2 bases; nucleotides outside the gene matches: 7. The CDR3 extends over 16 amino acids.

This rearrangement joins TRBV28 to TRBJ1-2; D gene uncertain. Germline lookup yields CDR1 MDHEN and CDR2 SYDVKM. The V end lost 7 bases, the J end lost 1 base, and 4 bases lay between the germline ends. The CDR3 totals 11 residues. The CDR3 DNA reads as TGTGCCAGCATGAGTAACTATGGCTACACCTTC. The encoded protein is CASMSNYGYTF.

This chain connects TRBV15 to TRBJ2-3, with a tentative D call TRBD2 (7 bases). The germline gives CDR1 LNHNV, CDR2 YYDKDF (reference sequence). The CDR3 totals 17 residues. The V gene lost 3 bases and the J gene lost 4 bases, with 20 bases spanning the gap. In nucleotides, the CDR3 is TGTGCCACCAGCAGGGAATCTAGCGGCCCAGGGGCAGATACGCAGTATTTT. Translating it yields CATSRESSGPGADTQYF.

The chain carries TRBV6-1 and TRBJ1-3; the D is unclear. The CDR3 is 16 amino acids. The V and J ends lost 2 bases and 0 bases respectively, with 11 bases between them. Germline V gives CDR1 MNHNS, CDR2 SASEGT. CDR3 sequence reads: CASSELDSFSGNTIYF. The DNA for the CDR3 is TGTGCCAGCAGTGAATTAGACTCCTTCTCTGGAAACACCATATATTTT.

The rearrangement links TRBV27 to TRBJ1-5; D remains ambiguous. The CDR3 sequence is 17 residues long. Trimming removed 2 bases from V and 0 bases from J, with 14 bases in between. Germline-derived CDR1 and CDR2 are MNHEY and SMNVEV (reference sequence). CDR3 amino acids: CASSLAGGLYSNQPQHF. CDR3 coding DNA: TGTGCCAGCAGTTTAGCAGGCGGGCTTTATAGCAATCAGCCCCAGCATTTT.

This clone has just one count. The rearrangement uses TRBV6-5 and TRBJ2-7; 11 bases agree with TRBD1. The CDR3 loop spans 15 amino acids. Losses at the gene ends were 5 bases for V and 1 base for J; bases not matched to a gene: 4. Germline lookup yields CDR1 MNHEY and CDR2 SVGAGI. CDR3 residues: CASSVRDRGSYEQYF. Written as DNA, the CDR3 is TGTGCCAGCAGTGTCCGGGACAGGGGGTCCTACGAGCAGTACTTC.

The V gene is TRBV10-3, the J gene TRBJ2-2; TRBD1 matches at 8 bases. The CDR3 contains 16 residues. The germline gives CDR1 ENHRY, CDR2 SYGVKD. V was pared by 6 bases and J by 1 base, with 7 bases of the junction left unmatched. The DNA of the CDR3 is TGTGCCATCAGCAGGACAGGGTCGGGGAACACCGGGGAGCTGTTTTTT. Its translation: CAISRTGSGNTGELFF.

The chain employs TRBV7-9 and TRBJ2-1, with TRBD1 matching 9 bases. Germline values: CDR1 SEHNR, CDR2 FQNEAQ (reference sequence). The J segment lost 8 bases and the V segment lost 5 bases, leaving 10 bases of the junction unmatched. CDR3 length: 15 residues. The CDR3 coding sequence is TGTGCCAGCAGCCTTACCGGGACAGGGTGGGATGAGCAGTTCTTC. Protein product: CASSLTGTGWDEQFF.

This clone was recorded once. The chain is built from TRBV7-9 and TRBJ1-2, with 9 bases fitting TRBD1. The CDR3 is made up of 15 amino acids. Germline loops: CDR1 SEHNR, CDR2 FQNEAQ (reference sequence). Losses at the gene ends were 6 bases for V and 1 base for J; bases not matched to a gene: 6. CDR3 sequence: CASSQLGQGNYGYTF. The CDR3 nucleotides are TGTGCCAGCAGTCAACTGGGACAGGGTAACTATGGCTACACCTTC. The full variable domain, rest sourced from reference TRBV7-9 and TRBJ1-2, is DTGVSQNPRHKITKRGQNVTFRCDPISEHNRLYWYRQTLGQGPEFLTYFQNEAQLEKSRLLSDRFSAERPKGSFSTLEIQRTEQGDSAMYLCASSQLGQGNYGYTFGSGTRLTVV.

The gene calls are TRBV19 and TRBJ1-2; 7 nucleotides agree with TRBD1. This CDR3 comprises 14 residues. Trimming cost V 3 bases and J 4 bases; bases outside gene matches: 5. From germline, CDR1 is LNHDA and CDR2 SQIVND (reference sequence). The CDR3 sequence is CASSIKGAAYGYTF. In DNA form, the CDR3 reads TGTGCCAGTAGTATTAAGGGGGCTGCCTATGGCTACACCTTC. Full variable domain (rest looked up from reference TRBV19 and TRBJ1-2): DGGITQSPKYLFRKEGQNVTLSCEQNLNHDAMYWYRQDPGQGLRLIYYSQIVNDFQKGDIAEGYSVSREKKESFPLTVTSAQKNPTAFYLCASSIKGAAYGYTFGSGTRLTVV.

The J gene is TRBJ1-3, the V gene TRBV2; TRBD1 might be the D (5 bases). The CDR3 spans 15 residues. From germline, CDR1 is SNHLY and CDR2 FYNNEI. V gave up 4 bases and J gave up 2 bases, with 12 bases separating them. In DNA form, the CDR3 reads TGTGCCAGCAGTGTGGGCAGGGCGGCTGGAAACACCATATATTTT. Translated, it gives CASSVGRAAGNTIYF.

This clone was picked up a small number of times. V is TRBV6-5 and J is TRBJ2-7, with 7 bases matching TRBD2. The CDR3 has 14 amino acids. Germline V gene lookup returns CDR1 MNHEY and CDR2 SVGAGI. After removal of 7 bases from V and 3 bases from J, the junction contained 9 bases not matched to a gene. The CDR3 spells CASTPGGHHYEQYF. The CDR3 region has the DNA TGTGCCAGCACTCCGGGAGGTCATCACTACGAGCAGTACTTC.

The chain couples TRBV30 to TRBJ1-5; no reliable D call. Germline CDR1 and CDR2: GTSNPN and SVGIG (reference sequence). The ends were cut back, 2 bases at V and 5 bases at J, with 10 bases in the middle. This CDR3 contains 13 residues. The CDR3 DNA follows: TGTGCCTGGAGTCGACAATCTGATCAGCCCCAGCATTTT. It is translated as CAWSRQSDQPQHF.

This chain uses TRBV30 with TRBJ2-7; perhaps TRBD2 as D (5 bases). The CDR3 sequence is 15 residues long. V was trimmed by 4 bases and J by 0 bases, leaving 16 bases between them. CDR1 is GTSNPN and CDR2 is SVGIG in the germline V gene (reference sequence). The CDR3 nucleotides read TGTGCCTGGAACCCTACTAGGGTGGGCTCCTACGAGCAGTACTTC. Encoded protein: CAWNPTRVGSYEQYF.

The CDR3 here is CASSSGQGFHYEQYF. The CDR3 DNA reads TGTGCCAGCAGCTCCGGACAGGGCTTTCACTACGAGCAGTACTTC. V is TRBV7-2 and J is TRBJ2-7; 8 positions match TRBD1. Trimming cost V 4 bases and J 3 bases; bases outside gene matches: 8. Germline V CDR1 and CDR2: SGHTA, FQGNSA. The CDR3 sequence is 15 residues long.

The genes are TRBV13 and TRBJ1-1; D is unclear. Trimming took off 3 bases at V and 2 bases at J, with 10 bases between the two ends. CDR3 length: 14 amino acids. CDR1 and CDR2 from the germline V gene are PRHDT and FYEKMQ (reference sequence). The CDR3, as DNA: TGTGCCAGCAGCTTGTCTGGGCTTAACACTGAAGCTTTCTTT. Protein product: CASSLSGLNTEAFF. The full variable domain, with the rest looked up from reference TRBV13 and TRBJ1-1, is AAGVIQSPRHLIKEKRETATLKCYPIPRHDTVYWYQQGPGQDPQFLISFYEKMQSDKGSIPDRFSAQQFSDYHSELNMSSLELGDSALYFCASSLSGLNTEAFFGQGTRLTVV.

This rearrangement joins TRBV5-5 to TRBJ2-2; 9 bases fit TRBD2. Unmatched junction bases numbered 4, after V lost 4 bases and J lost 0 bases. This CDR3 region has 16 residues. The germline V gene encodes CDR1 SGHKS and CDR2 YYEKEE (reference sequence). In DNA form, the CDR3 reads TGTGCCAGCAGCGCGCCTAGCGGGGCGAACACCGGGGAGCTGTTTTTT. Translating it yields CASSAPSGANTGELFF.